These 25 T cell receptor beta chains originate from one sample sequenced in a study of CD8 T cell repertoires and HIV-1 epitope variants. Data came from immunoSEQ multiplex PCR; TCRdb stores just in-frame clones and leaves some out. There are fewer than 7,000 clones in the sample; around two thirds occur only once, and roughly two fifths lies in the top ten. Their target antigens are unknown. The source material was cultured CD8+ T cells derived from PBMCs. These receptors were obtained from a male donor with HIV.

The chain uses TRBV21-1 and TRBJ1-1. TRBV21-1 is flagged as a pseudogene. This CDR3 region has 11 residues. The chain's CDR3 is CASSERTEAFF. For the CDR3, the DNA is TGTGCCAGCAGCGAAAGGACTGAAGCTTTCTTT.

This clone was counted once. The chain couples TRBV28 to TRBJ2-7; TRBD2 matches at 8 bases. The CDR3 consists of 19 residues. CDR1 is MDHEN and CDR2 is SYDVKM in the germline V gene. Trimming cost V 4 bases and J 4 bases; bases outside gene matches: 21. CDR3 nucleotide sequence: TGTGCCAGCAGTTCCCCCCAACTACGAGCGGGAGTCGAGGGTTACGAGCAGTACTTC. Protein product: CASSSPQLRAGVEGYEQYF. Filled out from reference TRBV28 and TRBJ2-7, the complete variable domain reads DVKVTQSSRYLVKRTGEKVFLECVQDMDHENMFWYRQDPGLGLRLIYFSYDVKMKEKGDIPEGYSVSREKKERFSLILESASTNQTSMYLCASSSPQLRAGVEGYEQYFGPGTRLTVT.

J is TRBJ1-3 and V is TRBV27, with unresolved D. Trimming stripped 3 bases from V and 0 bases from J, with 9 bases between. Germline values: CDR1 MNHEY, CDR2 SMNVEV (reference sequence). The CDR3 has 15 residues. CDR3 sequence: CASSLSRSSGNTIYF. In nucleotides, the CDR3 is TGTGCCAGCAGTTTGTCACGGAGCTCTGGAAACACCATATATTTT.

This CDR3 reads CASSSERGSPTGQYF. The DNA of the CDR3 is TGTGCCAGCAGTTCTGAGCGTGGGTCTCCTACAGGGCAGTACTTC. V usage is TRBV28 and J usage is TRBJ2-7; D is possibly TRBD1 (5 bases). The V and J ends lost 4 bases and 9 bases respectively, with 22 bases between them. This CDR3 has 15 residues. Germline V gene lookup returns CDR1 MDHEN and CDR2 SYDVKM.

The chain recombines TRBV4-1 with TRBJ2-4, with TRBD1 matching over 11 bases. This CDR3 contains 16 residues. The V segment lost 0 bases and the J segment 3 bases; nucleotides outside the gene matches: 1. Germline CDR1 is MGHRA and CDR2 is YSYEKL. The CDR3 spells CASSQDGTGGKNIQYF. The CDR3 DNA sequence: TGCGCCAGCAGCCAAGATGGGACAGGGGGCAAAAACATTCAGTACTTC.

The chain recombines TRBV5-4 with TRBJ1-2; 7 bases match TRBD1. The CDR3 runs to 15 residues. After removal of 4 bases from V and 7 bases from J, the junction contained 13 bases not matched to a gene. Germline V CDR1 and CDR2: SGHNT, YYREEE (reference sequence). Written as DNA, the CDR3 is TGTGCCAGCAGCCTAGGGGACAGCGGGAGGGGTGGCTACACCTTC. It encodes CASSLGDSGRGGYTF.

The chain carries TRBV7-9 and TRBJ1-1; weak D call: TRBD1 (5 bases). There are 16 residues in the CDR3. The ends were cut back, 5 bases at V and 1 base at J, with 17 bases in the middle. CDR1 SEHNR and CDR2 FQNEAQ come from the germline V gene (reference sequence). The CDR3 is CASSRVLGGPNTEAFF. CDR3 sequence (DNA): TGTGCCAGCAGCCGGGTCCTTGGGGGACCGAACACTGAAGCTTTCTTT.

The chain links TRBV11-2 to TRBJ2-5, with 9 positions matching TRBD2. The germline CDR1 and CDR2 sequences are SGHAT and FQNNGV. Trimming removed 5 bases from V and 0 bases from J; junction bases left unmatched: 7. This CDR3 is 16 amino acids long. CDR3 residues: CASSESGGLYQETQYF. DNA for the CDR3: TGTGCCAGCAGCGAAAGCGGGGGGCTGTACCAAGAGACCCAGTACTTC.

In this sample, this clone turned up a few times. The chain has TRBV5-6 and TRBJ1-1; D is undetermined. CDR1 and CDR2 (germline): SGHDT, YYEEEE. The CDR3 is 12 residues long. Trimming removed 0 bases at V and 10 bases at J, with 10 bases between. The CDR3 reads CASSLGGGRAFF. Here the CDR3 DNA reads TGTGCCAGCAGCTTGGGTGGAGGTAGAGCTTTCTTT. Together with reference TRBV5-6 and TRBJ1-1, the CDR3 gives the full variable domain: DAGVTQSPTHLIKTRGQQVTLRCSPKSGHDTVSWYQQALGQGPQFIFQYYEEEERQRGNFPDRFSGHQFPNYSSELNVNALLLGDSALYLCASSLGGGRAFFGQGTRLTVV.

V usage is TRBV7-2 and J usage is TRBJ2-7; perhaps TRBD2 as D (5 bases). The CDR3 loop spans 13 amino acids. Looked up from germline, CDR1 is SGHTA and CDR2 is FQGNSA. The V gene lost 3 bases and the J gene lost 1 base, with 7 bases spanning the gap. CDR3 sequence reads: CASSLGVSYEQYF. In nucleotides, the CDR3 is TGTGCCAGCAGCTTGGGAGTTTCCTACGAGCAGTACTTC.

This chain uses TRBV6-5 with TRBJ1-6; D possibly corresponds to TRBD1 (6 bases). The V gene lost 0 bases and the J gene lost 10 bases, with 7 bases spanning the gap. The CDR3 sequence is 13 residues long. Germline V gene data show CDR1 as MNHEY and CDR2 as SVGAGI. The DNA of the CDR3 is TGTGCCAGCAGTTACTCGCAGGGGTCACCCCTCCACTTT. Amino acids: CASSYSQGSPLHF.

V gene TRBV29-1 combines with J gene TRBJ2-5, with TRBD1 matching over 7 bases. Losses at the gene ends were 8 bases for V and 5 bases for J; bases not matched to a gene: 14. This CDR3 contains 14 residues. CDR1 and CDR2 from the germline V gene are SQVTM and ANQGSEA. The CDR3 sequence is CSCSSPRGQETQYF. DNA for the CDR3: TGCAGCTGTTCCTCTCCTCGGGGACAGGAGACCCAGTACTTC.

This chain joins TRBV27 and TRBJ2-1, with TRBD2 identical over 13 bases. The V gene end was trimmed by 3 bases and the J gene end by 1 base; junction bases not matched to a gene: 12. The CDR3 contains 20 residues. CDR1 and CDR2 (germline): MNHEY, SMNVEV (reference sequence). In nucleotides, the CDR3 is TGTGCCAGCAGTTTCCCCCTGACTAGCGGGAGGACGATATCCTACAATGAGCAGTTCTTC. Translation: CASSFPLTSGRTISYNEQFF.

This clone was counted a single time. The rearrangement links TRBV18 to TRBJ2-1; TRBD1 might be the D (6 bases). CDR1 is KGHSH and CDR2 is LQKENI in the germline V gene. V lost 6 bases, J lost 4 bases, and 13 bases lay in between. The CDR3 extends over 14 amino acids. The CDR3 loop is CASSPGTFYNEQFF. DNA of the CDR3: TGTGCCAGCTCCCCCGGGACATTTTACAATGAGCAGTTCTTC.

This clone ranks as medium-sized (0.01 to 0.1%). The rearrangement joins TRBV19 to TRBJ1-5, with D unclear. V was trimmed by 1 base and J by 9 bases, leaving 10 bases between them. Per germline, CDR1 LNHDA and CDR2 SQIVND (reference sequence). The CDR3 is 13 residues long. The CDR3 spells CASSIVPEGPQHF. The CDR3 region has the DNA TGTGCCAGTAGTATAGTTCCGGAGGGGCCCCAGCATTTT.

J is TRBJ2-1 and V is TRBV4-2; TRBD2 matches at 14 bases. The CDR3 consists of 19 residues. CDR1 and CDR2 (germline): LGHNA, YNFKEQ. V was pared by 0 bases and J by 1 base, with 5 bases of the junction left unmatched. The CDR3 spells CASSQDDGLAGGSYNEQFF. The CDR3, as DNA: TGTGCCAGCAGCCAAGATGACGGACTAGCGGGAGGTTCCTACAATGAGCAGTTCTTC.

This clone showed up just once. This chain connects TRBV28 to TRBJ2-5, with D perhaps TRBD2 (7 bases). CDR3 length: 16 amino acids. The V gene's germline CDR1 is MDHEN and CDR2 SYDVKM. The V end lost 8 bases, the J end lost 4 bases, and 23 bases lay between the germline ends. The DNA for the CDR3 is TGTGCCAGCTCCCTTCCGGAGGGGGGGGCTGGAGAGACCCAGTACTTC. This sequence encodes CASSLPEGGAGETQYF.

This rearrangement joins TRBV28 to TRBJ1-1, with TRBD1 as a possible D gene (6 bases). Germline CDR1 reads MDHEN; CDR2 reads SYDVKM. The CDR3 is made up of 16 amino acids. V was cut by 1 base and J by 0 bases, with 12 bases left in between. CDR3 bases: TGTGCCAGCAGTTTATCCCTCGGGGGCCTGAACACTGAAGCTTTCTTT. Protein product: CASSLSLGGLNTEAFF.

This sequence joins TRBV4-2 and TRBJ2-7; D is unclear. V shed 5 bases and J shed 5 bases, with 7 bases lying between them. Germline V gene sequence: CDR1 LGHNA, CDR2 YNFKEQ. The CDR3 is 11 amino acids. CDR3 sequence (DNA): TGTGCCAGCAGCTTGTCCCACGAGCAGTACTTC. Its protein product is CASSLSHEQYF.

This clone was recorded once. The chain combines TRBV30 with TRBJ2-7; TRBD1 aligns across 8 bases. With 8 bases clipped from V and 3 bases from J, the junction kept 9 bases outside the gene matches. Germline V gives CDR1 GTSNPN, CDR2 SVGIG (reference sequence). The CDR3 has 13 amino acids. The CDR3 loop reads CAGDRTGLYEQYF. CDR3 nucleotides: TGTGCCGGGGACAGGACCGGACTCTACGAGCAGTACTTC.

The CDR3 loop reads CASSLISNTGELFF. DNA of the CDR3: TGTGCCAGCAGCTTAATTTCGAACACCGGGGAGCTGTTTTTT. This chain uses TRBV7-6 with TRBJ2-2, with no clear D. V lost 2 bases and J lost 0, with 4 bases in between. CDR1 and CDR2 (germline): SGHVS, FNYEAQ. The CDR3 has 14 amino acids.

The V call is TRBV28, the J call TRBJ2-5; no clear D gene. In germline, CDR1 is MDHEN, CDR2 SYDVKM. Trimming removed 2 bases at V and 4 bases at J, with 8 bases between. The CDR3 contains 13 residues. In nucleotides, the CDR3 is TGTGCCAGCAGTTTAATTCCGCGAGAGACCCAGTACTTC. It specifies CASSLIPRETQYF. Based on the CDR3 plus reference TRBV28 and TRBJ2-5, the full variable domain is DVKVTQSSRYLVKRTGEKVFLECVQDMDHENMFWYRQDPGLGLRLIYFSYDVKMKEKGDIPEGYSVSREKKERFSLILESASTNQTSMYLCASSLIPRETQYFGPGTRLLVL.

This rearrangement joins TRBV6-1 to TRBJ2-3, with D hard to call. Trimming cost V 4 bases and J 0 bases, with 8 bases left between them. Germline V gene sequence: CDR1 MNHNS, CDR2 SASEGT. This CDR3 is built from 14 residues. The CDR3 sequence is CASSGQNSTDTQYF. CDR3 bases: TGTGCCAGCAGTGGGCAGAATAGCACAGATACGCAGTATTTT.

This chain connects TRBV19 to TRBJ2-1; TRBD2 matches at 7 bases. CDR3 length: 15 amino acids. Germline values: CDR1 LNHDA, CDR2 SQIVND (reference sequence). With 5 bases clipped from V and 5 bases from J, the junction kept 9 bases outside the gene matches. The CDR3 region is CASSSVSSGNNEQFF. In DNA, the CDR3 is TGTGCCAGTAGTTCTGTCTCTAGCGGCAACAATGAGCAGTTCTTC.

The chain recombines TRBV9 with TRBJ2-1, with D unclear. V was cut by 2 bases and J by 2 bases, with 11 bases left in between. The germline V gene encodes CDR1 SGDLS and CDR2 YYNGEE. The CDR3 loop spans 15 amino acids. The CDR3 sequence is CASSVDPATYNEQFF. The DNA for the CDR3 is TGTGCCAGCAGCGTCGACCCAGCGACCTACAATGAGCAGTTCTTC. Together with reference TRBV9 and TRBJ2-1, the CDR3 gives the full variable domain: DSGVTQTPKHLITATGQRVTLRCSPRSGDLSVYWYQQSLDQGLQFLIQYYNGEERAKGNILERFSAQQFPDLHSELNLSSLELGDSALYFCASSVDPATYNEQFFGPGTRLTVL.